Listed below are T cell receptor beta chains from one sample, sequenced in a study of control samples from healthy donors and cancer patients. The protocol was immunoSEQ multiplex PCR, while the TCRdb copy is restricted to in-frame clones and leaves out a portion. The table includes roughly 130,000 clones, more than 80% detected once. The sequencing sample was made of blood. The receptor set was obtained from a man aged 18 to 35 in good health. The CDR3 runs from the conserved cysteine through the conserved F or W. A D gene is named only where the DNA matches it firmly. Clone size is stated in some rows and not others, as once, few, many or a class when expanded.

CDR3 protein: CSVDAGLYGYTF
CDR3 DNA: TGCAGCGTTGATGCGGGCCTCTATGGCTACACCTTC
J gene: TRBJ1-2
clone size: -
V gene: TRBV29-1
D gene: -

CDR3 protein: CAWGDRTRGNTIYF
CDR3 DNA: TGTGCCTGGGGGGACAGGACCAGGGGAAACACCATATATTTT
J gene: TRBJ1-3
clone size: -
V gene: TRBV30
D gene: TRBD1

CDR3 protein: CASSYGTAQETQYF
CDR3 DNA: TGCGCCAGCAGCTACGGGACGGCCCAAGAGACCCAGTACTTC
J gene: TRBJ2-5
clone size: -
V gene: TRBV5-1
D gene: -

CDR3 protein: CSVARTGVIYEQYF
CDR3 DNA: TGCAGCGTGGCCAGGACAGGGGTCATCTACGAGCAGTACTTC
J gene: TRBJ2-7
clone size: -
V gene: TRBV29-1
D gene: TRBD1

CDR3 protein: CASRQVGDREDEQFF
CDR3 DNA: TGTGCCAGCAGGCAGGTAGGGGACAGGGAGGATGAGCAGTTCTTC
J gene: TRBJ2-1
clone size: -
V gene: TRBV5-5
D gene: TRBD1

CDR3 protein: CASREGSSEAFF
CDR3 DNA: TGTGCCAGCAGAGAGGGTTCGAGTGAAGCTTTCTTT
J gene: TRBJ1-1
clone size: once
V gene: TRBV6-5
D gene: -

CDR3 protein: CASSKTNHRDRLKNSPLHF
CDR3 DNA: TGTGCCAGCAGCAAAACGAACCACCGGGACAGGCTGAAAAATTCACCCCTCCACTTT
J gene: TRBJ1-6
clone size: few
V gene: TRBV21-1
D gene: -

CDR3 protein: CASSQQSIHGYGYTF
CDR3 DNA: TGTGCCAGCAGCCAACAATCGATTCACGGCTATGGCTACACCTTC
J gene: TRBJ1-2
clone size: -
V gene: TRBV3-1/TRBV3-2
D gene: -

CDR3 protein: CASSLAGTGGGTTEAFF
CDR3 DNA: TGTGCCAGCAGCTTGGCCGGGACAGGGGGTGGTACCACTGAAGCTTTCTTT
J gene: TRBJ1-1
clone size: -
V gene: TRBV13
D gene: TRBD1

CDR3 protein: CASSRLGDGTSGNTIYF
CDR3 DNA: TGTGCCAGCAGCCGCCTCGGGGACGGAACCTCTGGAAACACCATATATTTT
J gene: TRBJ1-3
clone size: -
V gene: TRBV14
D gene: -

CDR3 protein: CASSPLGHYGYTF
CDR3 DNA: TGTGCCAGCAGTCCCCTCGGACACTATGGCTACACCTTC
J gene: TRBJ1-2
clone size: once
V gene: TRBV27
D gene: -

CDR3 protein: CASSYRGFYGYTF
CDR3 DNA: TGTGCCAGCAGTTACCGTGGCTTCTATGGCTACACCTTC
J gene: TRBJ1-2
clone size: -
V gene: TRBV6-2/TRBV6-3
D gene: -

CDR3 protein: CASSWDANNSPLHF
CDR3 DNA: TGTGCCAGCAGCTGGGACGCGAATAATTCACCCCTCCACTTT
J gene: TRBJ1-6
clone size: -
V gene: TRBV7-9
D gene: -

CDR3 protein: CASSYSLEGAEAFF
CDR3 DNA: TGTGCCAGCAGTTACTCGTTGGAGGGCGCTGAAGCTTTCTTT
J gene: TRBJ1-1
clone size: -
V gene: TRBV6-6
D gene: -

CDR3 protein: CASGEGAGYQPQHF
CDR3 DNA: TGTGCCAGCGGAGAGGGGGCTGGGTATCAGCCCCAGCATTTT
J gene: TRBJ1-5
clone size: -
V gene: TRBV6-5
D gene: TRBD1

CDR3 protein: CATSQGQTGHEQFF
CDR3 DNA: TGTGCCACTAGCCAGGGACAGACGGGCCATGAGCAGTTCTTC
J gene: TRBJ2-1
clone size: -
V gene: TRBV27
D gene: TRBD1

CDR3 protein: CASSLSIPFNEKLFF
CDR3 DNA: TGTGCCAGCAGTCTATCGATCCCTTTTAATGAAAAACTGTTTTTT
J gene: TRBJ1-4
clone size: -
V gene: TRBV2
D gene: -

CDR3 protein: CASSLGPFEQYF
CDR3 DNA: TGTGCCAGCAGCTTGGGACCCTTCGAGCAGTACTTC
J gene: TRBJ2-7
clone size: -
V gene: TRBV11-2
D gene: -

CDR3 protein: CASSGGTKPSGANVLTF
CDR3 DNA: TGTGCCAGCAGCGGGGGGACAAAACCCTCTGGGGCCAACGTCCTGACTTTC
J gene: TRBJ2-6
clone size: -
V gene: TRBV2
D gene: -

CDR3 protein: CAISLRTQETQYF
CDR3 DNA: TGTGCCATCAGTCTACGTACTCAAGAGACCCAGTACTTC
J gene: TRBJ2-5
clone size: -
V gene: TRBV10-3
D gene: -

CDR3 protein: CSVESTGPGEQYF
CDR3 DNA: TGCAGCGTTGAAAGTACCGGGCCCGGCGAGCAGTACTTC
J gene: TRBJ2-7
clone size: -
V gene: TRBV29-1
D gene: -

CDR3 protein: CASSAGQGANSPLHF
CDR3 DNA: TGTGCCAGCAGTGCTGGACAGGGGGCCAATTCACCCCTCCACTTT
J gene: TRBJ1-6
clone size: few
V gene: TRBV28
D gene: TRBD1

CDR3 protein: CASRTTGLGNTEAFF
CDR3 DNA: TGTGCCAGTAGGACGACAGGGCTAGGGAACACTGAAGCTTTCTTT
J gene: TRBJ1-1
clone size: -
V gene: TRBV19
D gene: TRBD1

CDR3 protein: CASSFPTGGTDTQYF
CDR3 DNA: TGCGCCAGCAGCTTTCCGACAGGGGGCACAGATACGCAGTATTTT
J gene: TRBJ2-3
clone size: -
V gene: TRBV5-1
D gene: TRBD1

CDR3 protein: CATRSSGGKIEQFF
CDR3 DNA: TGTGCCACCAGGAGTAGCGGGGGGAAGATTGAGCAGTTCTTC
J gene: TRBJ2-1
clone size: -
V gene: TRBV24-1
D gene: TRBD2

CDR3 protein: CACKMTVADTQYF
CDR3 DNA: TGTGCCTGCAAGATGACAGTGGCAGATACGCAGTATTTT
J gene: TRBJ2-3
clone size: -
V gene: TRBV30
D gene: -

CDR3 protein: CASRWGTDTQYF
CDR3 DNA: TGTGCCAGCCGGTGGGGCACAGATACGCAGTATTTT
J gene: TRBJ2-3
clone size: -
V gene: TRBV25-1
D gene: -

CDR3 protein: CASTYIPDGRQPQHF
CDR3 DNA: TGTGCCAGCACCTATATTCCGGACGGACGTCAGCCCCAGCATTTT
J gene: TRBJ1-5
clone size: -
V gene: TRBV6-5
D gene: -